The 26 T cell receptor beta chains listed next were all sequenced from one sample in a study of cytomegalovirus exposure and HLA in healthy donors. PCR amplification relied on 60 Vbeta primers (plus 13 Jbeta primers). Assay: immunoSEQ multiplex PCR; the TCRdb copy retains only in-frame clones and omits some. Of around 110,000 clones listed, approximately 70% are singletons. The specimen sequenced was PBMCs. All receptors derive from a man younger than 40 in good health and CMV-seropositive.

This sequence joins TRBV10-3 and TRBJ1-4; 10 bases map to TRBD1. This CDR3 contains 14 residues. The ends lost 10 bases at V and 5 bases at J; junction bases unmatched: 7. Germline assignment: CDR1 ENHRY and CDR2 SYGVKD. CDR3 protein: CATRMGQGNEKLFF. CDR3 coding DNA: TGTGCCACCAGGATGGGACAGGGGAATGAAAAACTGTTTTTT.

This CDR3 reads CASSRDRSADTEAFF. The CDR3, as DNA: TGTGCCAGCTCACGGGACAGGTCGGCGGACACTGAAGCTTTCTTT. The genes are TRBV18 and TRBJ1-1; TRBD1 matches at 8 bases. CDR1 KGHSH and CDR2 LQKENI come from the germline V gene. Trimming took 4 bases from V and 3 from J; bases not matched to a gene: 7. The CDR3 spans 15 residues.

The chain employs TRBV4-3 and TRBJ2-4; D might be TRBD2 (6 bases). V was pared by 0 bases and J by 3 bases, with 12 bases between. Germline CDR1 and CDR2: LGHNA and YSLEER. The CDR3 sequence is 16 residues long. The CDR3 nucleotides read TGCGCCAGCAGCCAAGATGCGGGGATGGGCAAAAACATTCAGTACTTC. Its protein is CASSQDAGMGKNIQYF.

This clone has just one count. The chain joins TRBV7-9 to TRBJ2-5; 7 nucleotides match TRBD2. Trimming at V came to 8 bases and at J to 2 bases, leaving 11 bases not matched to a gene. The CDR3 contains 15 residues. Germline loops: CDR1 SEHNR, CDR2 FQNEAQ (reference sequence). The CDR3: CASVRGVWEQETQYF. CDR3 coding DNA: TGTGCCAGCGTACGGGGGGTCTGGGAACAAGAGACCCAGTACTTC.

This sequence joins TRBV29-1 and TRBJ1-4; 11 bases line up with TRBD1. Germline CDR1 and CDR2: SQVTM and ANQGSEA. With V trimmed by 5 bases and J by 6 bases, 11 bases remained unmatched. This CDR3 region has 16 residues. The CDR3 DNA reads TGCAGCGTTCGTGGACAGGGGGCCCCTGAGGATGAAAAACTGTTTTTT. Translated, it gives CSVRGQGAPEDEKLFF.

This rearrangement joins TRBV4-3 to TRBJ2-1; 8 positions match TRBD1. V shed 0 bases and J 3 bases; nucleotides not matched to a gene: 1. Per the germline V gene, CDR1 is LGHNA and CDR2 is YSLEER. This CDR3 contains 15 residues. CDR3 in amino acids: CASSQDGQGYNEQFF. In DNA, the CDR3 is TGCGCCAGCAGCCAAGATGGACAGGGCTACAATGAGCAGTTCTTC.

The V and J genes are TRBV27 and TRBJ2-3; 12 bases are a match to TRBD2. Germline V gives CDR1 MNHEY, CDR2 SMNVEV (reference sequence). Trimming cost V 1 base and J 4 bases; bases outside gene matches: 6. This CDR3 region has 17 residues. The CDR3 sequence: CASSLWASGGAADTQYF. The DNA of the CDR3 is TGTGCCAGCAGTTTATGGGCTAGCGGGGGGGCCGCAGATACGCAGTATTTT.

This clone was detected a few times. The J gene is TRBJ1-5, the V gene TRBV9; D call uncertain. Trimming shortened V by 0 bases and J by 2 bases, and 12 bases separated the two germline ends. This CDR3 is built from 16 residues. Looked up from germline, CDR1 is SGDLS and CDR2 is YYNGEE. The CDR3 DNA sequence: TGTGCCAGCAGCGTAGTGGTTGGCAGTGGCAATCAGCCCCAGCATTTT. It yields the protein CASSVVVGSGNQPQHF.

With regard to this clone: The CDR3 end shows no conserved phenylalanine or tryptophan, and so a read error is likely. This chain connects TRBV19 to TRBJ1-2, with TRBD1 matching 9 bases. Losses at the gene ends were 1 base for V and 1 base for J; bases not matched to a gene: 7. The CDR3 is 17 residues long. From germline, CDR1 is LNHDA and CDR2 SQIVND (reference sequence). CDR3 sequence: CASSIGTGGLGNYGYTL. The CDR3 DNA is TGTGCCAGTAGTATAGGAACAGGGGGCCTGGGTAACTATGGCTACACCCTC.

The J gene is TRBJ1-1, the V gene TRBV9, with 12 bases that match TRBD1. Losses at the gene ends were 7 bases for V and 5 bases for J; bases not matched to a gene: 6. Germline V CDR1 and CDR2: SGDLS, YYNGEE. The CDR3 is 14 amino acids. CDR3 in DNA: TGTGCCAGCGGGACAGGGGGCGCGGGGACTGAAGCTTTCTTT. Encoded protein: CASGTGGAGTEAFF.

The genes are TRBV9 and TRBJ1-1; perhaps TRBD1 as D (5 bases). The CDR3 is 14 amino acids. Germline assignment: CDR1 SGDLS and CDR2 YYNGEE. With 1 base removed from V and 2 bases from J, the gap between germline ends came to 9 bases. The CDR3 region is CASSVSGHNTEAFF. The CDR3 nucleotides read TGTGCCAGCAGCGTATCAGGACATAACACTGAAGCTTTCTTT.

The gene calls are TRBV11-1 and TRBJ1-3; D is unclear. CDR1 is SGHAT, CDR2 FQDESV, per germline (reference sequence). The CDR3 is 17 amino acids. With 4 bases removed from V and 2 bases from J, the gap between germline ends came to 18 bases. The CDR3 DNA sequence: TGTGCCAGCAGCTCCGAACTGGTTGGGCAAACTGGAAACACCATATATTTT. Encoded protein: CASSSELVGQTGNTIYF.

CDR3 in DNA: TGTGCCATCAGGAGGAAGGGGGCTCAAGAGACCCAGTACTTC. Translation gives CAIRRKGAQETQYF. The rearrangement joins TRBV10-3 to TRBJ2-5, with 7 bases matching TRBD1. CDR1 ENHRY and CDR2 SYGVKD come from the germline V gene. V shed 6 bases and J 2 bases; nucleotides not matched to a gene: 6. The CDR3 is made up of 14 amino acids.

This clone was counted between two and nine times. The gene calls are TRBV5-6 and TRBJ1-1; no clear D. This CDR3 has 12 amino acids. Germline assignment: CDR1 SGHDT and CDR2 YYEEEE. The germline V and J ends were trimmed by 6 bases and 0 bases, with 6 bases remaining between them. CDR3 coding DNA: TGTGCCAGCACCCAGATGAACACTGAAGCTTTCTTT. This encodes CASTQMNTEAFF.

The chain uses TRBV5-6 and TRBJ1-2; 8 bases line up with TRBD1. Germline CDR1 reads SGHDT; CDR2 reads YYEEEE. This CDR3 region has 16 residues. V shed 6 bases and J 6 bases; nucleotides not matched to a gene: 16. CDR3 bases: TGTGCCAGCACTCCAAGAGGCAGGGGGCGCCCCAATGGCTACACCTTC. Translation: CASTPRGRGRPNGYTF.

This clone showed up just a few times. The chain uses TRBV28 and TRBJ1-5, with TRBD1 matching over 8 bases. Germline-derived CDR1 and CDR2 are MDHEN and SYDVKM. J lost 2 bases, V lost 6 bases, and 9 bases had no gene match. The CDR3 length is 16 residues. Here the CDR3 DNA reads TGTGCCAGCAGGCTCTCAGGGGGCGGAGGCAATCAGCCCCAGCATTTT. Translation gives CASRLSGGGGNQPQHF.

CDR3 sequence: CASSFRLAGQTYEQYV. CDR3 coding DNA: TGTGCCAGCAGTTTTCGGCTAGCGGGACAAACCTACGAGCAGTACGTC. The V and J genes are TRBV2 and TRBJ2-7; 9 bases agree with TRBD2. The CDR3 extends over 16 amino acids. J was trimmed by 2 bases and V by 5 bases; bases with no gene match: 10. The V gene's germline CDR1 is SNHLY and CDR2 FYNNEI.

The chain links TRBV6-5 to TRBJ2-1; TRBD2 matches 12 bases. The CDR3 contains 14 residues. The germline V gene has CDR1 MNHEY and CDR2 SVGAGI. Trimming cost V 7 bases and J 6 bases; bases outside gene matches: 4. The CDR3 nucleotides read TGTGCCAGCACCCCACTAGCGGGAGGCAATGAGCAGTTCTTC. It translates to CASTPLAGGNEQFF.

As regards this clone: This CDR3 fails to terminate in the conserved phenylalanine or tryptophan, so it likely reflects a read error. Because the CDR3's place on the DNA is in doubt, the DNA is left out and the CDR3 is given as listed by TCRdb. The chain couples TRBV25-1 to TRBJ2-4; the table's TRBD1 call for D was not verified on the DNA. From its first to its last residue, the CDR3 has 8 amino acids. CDR1 is MGHDK, CDR2 SYGVNS, per germline. CDR3: CASSRPTG.

Of note for this clone: This same CDR3 is encoded by further DNA sequences in the sample. The chain carries TRBV11-2 and TRBJ1-1; 8 bases fit TRBD1. The CDR3 has 13 residues. Germline loops: CDR1 SGHAT, CDR2 FQNNGV. Trimming at V came to 5 bases and at J to 8 bases, leaving 7 bases not matched to a gene. This CDR3 is CASSHGTGREAFF. In nucleotides, the CDR3 is TGTGCCAGCAGCCACGGGACAGGTCGAGAAGCTTTCTTT.

This chain uses TRBV6-6 with TRBJ1-1, with a tentative D call TRBD1 (5 bases). The CDR3 is 16 residues long. Germline loops: CDR1 MNHNY, CDR2 SVGAGI (reference sequence). V lost 4 bases, J lost 1 base, and 16 bases lay in between. CDR3 protein: CASSSLPGQQNTEAFF. CDR3 sequence (DNA): TGTGCCAGCAGTTCCCTACCAGGGCAGCAGAACACTGAAGCTTTCTTT.

This chain uses TRBV6-5 with TRBJ2-5; a possible D gene is TRBD2 (6 bases). The J call may be incorrect, as the DNA end agrees better with TRBJ2-7. The CDR3 consists of 12 residues. From germline, CDR1 is MNHEY and CDR2 SVGAGI. The CDR3 DNA reads as TGTGCCAGCAGCGGGAGCTCCTACGAGCAGTACTTC. Its translation: CASSGSSYEQYF.

The chain is built from TRBV19 and TRBJ1-2; 9 nucleotides align to TRBD1. The CDR3 runs 14 residues. The germline V gene has CDR1 LNHDA and CDR2 SQIVND (reference sequence). With 3 bases clipped from V and 7 bases from J, the junction kept 6 bases outside the gene matches. The CDR3 nucleotides read TGTGCCAGTAGTATTGGGACAGGGAATATTGGCTACACCTTC. Its protein is CASSIGTGNIGYTF.

This chain joins TRBV6-5 and TRBJ1-1; tentative D call: TRBD1 (5 bases). Germline V gene data show CDR1 as MNHEY and CDR2 as SVGAGI. The CDR3 covers 12 residues. V was cut by 6 bases and J by 4 bases, with 9 bases left in between. CDR3 in amino acids: CASRPRGTEAFF. Written as DNA, the CDR3 is TGTGCCAGCAGGCCTAGGGGCACTGAAGCTTTCTTT.

The chain carries TRBV30 and TRBJ2-4; 16 bases agree with TRBD2. Per germline, CDR1 GTSNPN and CDR2 SVGIG (reference sequence). V was clipped by 0 bases and J by 0 bases; unmatched bases: 8. The CDR3 totals 20 residues. CDR3 DNA: TGTGCCTGGAGTGTACGGGGGACTAGCGGGGGGGTACTAGCCAAAAACATTCAGTACTTC. Its protein product is CAWSVRGTSGGVLAKNIQYF.

This rearrangement joins TRBV19 to TRBJ1-1; 8 bases are shared with TRBD1. This CDR3 is 14 amino acids long. Germline V gene lookup returns CDR1 LNHDA and CDR2 SQIVND (reference sequence). Trimming cost V 6 bases and J 3 bases; bases outside gene matches: 6. The CDR3 sequence: CASSPTGVYTEAFF. The CDR3 DNA reads TGTGCCAGTAGCCCGACAGGGGTTTACACTGAAGCTTTCTTT.